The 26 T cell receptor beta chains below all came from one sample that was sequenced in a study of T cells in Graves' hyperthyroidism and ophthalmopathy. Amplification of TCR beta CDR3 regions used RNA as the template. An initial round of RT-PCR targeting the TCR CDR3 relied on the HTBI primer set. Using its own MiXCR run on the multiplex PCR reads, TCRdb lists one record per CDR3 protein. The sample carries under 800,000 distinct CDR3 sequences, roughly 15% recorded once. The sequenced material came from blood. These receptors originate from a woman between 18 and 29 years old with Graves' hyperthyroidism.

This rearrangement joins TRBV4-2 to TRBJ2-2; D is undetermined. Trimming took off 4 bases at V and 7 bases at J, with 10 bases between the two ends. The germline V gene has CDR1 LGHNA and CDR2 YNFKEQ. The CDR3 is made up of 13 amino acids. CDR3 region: CASSPQASGELFF. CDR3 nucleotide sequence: TGTGCCAGCAGCCCTCAGGCAAGCGGGGAGCTGTTTTTT.

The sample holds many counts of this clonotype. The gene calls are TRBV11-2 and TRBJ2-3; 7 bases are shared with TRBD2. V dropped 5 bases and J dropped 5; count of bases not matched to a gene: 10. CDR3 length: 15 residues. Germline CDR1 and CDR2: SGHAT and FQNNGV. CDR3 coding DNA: TGTGCCAGCAGCCTTACTAGCGCGAAGGGAGATACGCAGTATTTT. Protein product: CASSLTSAKGDTQYF.

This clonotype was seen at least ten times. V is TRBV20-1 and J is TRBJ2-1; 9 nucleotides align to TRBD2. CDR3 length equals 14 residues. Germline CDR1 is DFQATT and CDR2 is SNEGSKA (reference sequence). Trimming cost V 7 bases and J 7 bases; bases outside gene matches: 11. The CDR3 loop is CSGLAGAVGNEQFF. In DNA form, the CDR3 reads TGCAGTGGTTTAGCGGGAGCGGTAGGAAATGAGCAGTTCTTC.

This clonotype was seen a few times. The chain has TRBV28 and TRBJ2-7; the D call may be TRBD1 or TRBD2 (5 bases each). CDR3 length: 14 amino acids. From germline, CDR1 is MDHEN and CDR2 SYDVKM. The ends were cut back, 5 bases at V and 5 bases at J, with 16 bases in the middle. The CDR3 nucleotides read TGTGCCAGCAGTCCAAGGACACGAGGGAACGAGCAGTACTTC. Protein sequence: CASSPRTRGNEQYF.

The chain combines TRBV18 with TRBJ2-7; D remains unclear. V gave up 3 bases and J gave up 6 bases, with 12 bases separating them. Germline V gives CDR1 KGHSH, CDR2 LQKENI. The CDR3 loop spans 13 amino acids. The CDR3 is CASSPASRGEQYF. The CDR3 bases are TGTGCCAGCTCACCGGCCAGCAGAGGCGAGCAGTACTTC.

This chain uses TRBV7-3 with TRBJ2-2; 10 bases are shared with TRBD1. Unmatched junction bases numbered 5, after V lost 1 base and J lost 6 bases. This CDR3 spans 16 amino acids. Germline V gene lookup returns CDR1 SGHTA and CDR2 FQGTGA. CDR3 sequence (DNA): TGTGCCAGCAGCTTAAAGGCCGGGACAGGGGCCGGGGAGCTGTTTTTT. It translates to CASSLKAGTGAGELFF.

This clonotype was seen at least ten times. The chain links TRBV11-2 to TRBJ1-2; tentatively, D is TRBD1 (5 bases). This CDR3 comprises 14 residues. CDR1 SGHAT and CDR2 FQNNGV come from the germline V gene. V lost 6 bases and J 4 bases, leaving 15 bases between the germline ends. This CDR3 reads CASRTLGVGYGYTF. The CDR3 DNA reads TGTGCCAGCAGGACCCTGGGGGTTGGCTATGGCTACACCTTC.

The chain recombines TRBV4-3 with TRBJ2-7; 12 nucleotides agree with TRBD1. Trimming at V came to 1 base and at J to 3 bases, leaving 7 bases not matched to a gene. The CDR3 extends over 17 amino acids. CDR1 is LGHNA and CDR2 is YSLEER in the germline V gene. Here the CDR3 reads CASSQGPGQGAVYEQYF. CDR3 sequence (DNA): TGCGCCAGCAGCCAAGGCCCGGGACAGGGGGCGGTCTACGAGCAGTACTTC.

CDR3 sequence: CASSPVAVTDTQYF. The CDR3 coding sequence is TGTGCCAGCTCACCAGTGGCTGTCACAGATACGCAGTATTTT. J is TRBJ2-3 and V is TRBV18; no definite D call. CDR1 KGHSH and CDR2 LQKENI come from the germline V gene. The CDR3 sequence is 14 residues long. The V end was cut by 2 bases, the J end by 2 bases, with 8 bases between.

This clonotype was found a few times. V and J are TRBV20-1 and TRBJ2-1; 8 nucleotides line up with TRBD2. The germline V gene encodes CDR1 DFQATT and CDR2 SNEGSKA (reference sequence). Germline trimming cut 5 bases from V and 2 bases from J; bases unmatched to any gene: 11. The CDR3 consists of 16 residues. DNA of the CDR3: TGCAGTGCTCGAGGGGGTAGCGGGACGACCTACAATGAGCAGTTCTTC. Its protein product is CSARGGSGTTYNEQFF.

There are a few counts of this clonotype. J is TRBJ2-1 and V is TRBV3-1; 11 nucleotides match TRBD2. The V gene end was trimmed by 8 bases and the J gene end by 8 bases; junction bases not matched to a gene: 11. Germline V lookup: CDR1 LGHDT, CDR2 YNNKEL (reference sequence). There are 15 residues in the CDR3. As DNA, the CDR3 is TGTGCCAGCGGTAATAGCGGGAGGGAGGACGATGAGCAGTTCTTC. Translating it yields CASGNSGREDDEQFF.

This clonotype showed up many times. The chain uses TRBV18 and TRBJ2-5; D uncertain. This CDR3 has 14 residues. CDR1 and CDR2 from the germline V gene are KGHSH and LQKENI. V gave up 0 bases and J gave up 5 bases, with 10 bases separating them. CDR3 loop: CASSPPNILETQYF. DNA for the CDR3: TGTGCCAGCTCACCACCGAATATATTGGAGACCCAGTACTTC.

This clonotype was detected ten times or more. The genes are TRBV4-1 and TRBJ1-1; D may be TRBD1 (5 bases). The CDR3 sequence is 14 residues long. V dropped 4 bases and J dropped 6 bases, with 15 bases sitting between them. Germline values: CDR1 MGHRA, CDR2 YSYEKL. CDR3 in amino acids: CASSLKQGDAEAFF. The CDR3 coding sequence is TGCGCCAGCAGCCTAAAGCAGGGTGATGCTGAAGCTTTCTTT.

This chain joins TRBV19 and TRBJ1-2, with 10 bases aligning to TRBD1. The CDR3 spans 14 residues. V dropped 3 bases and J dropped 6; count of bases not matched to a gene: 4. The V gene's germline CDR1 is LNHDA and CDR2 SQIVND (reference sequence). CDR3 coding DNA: TGTGCCAGTAGTATGGGGGACAGGGGACATGGCTACACCTTC. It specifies CASSMGDRGHGYTF. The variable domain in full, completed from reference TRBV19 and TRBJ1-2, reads DGGITQSPKYLFRKEGQNVTLSCEQNLNHDAMYWYRQDPGQGLRLIYYSQIVNDFQKGDIAEGYSVSREKKESFPLTVTSAQKNPTAFYLCASSMGDRGHGYTFGSGTRLTVV.

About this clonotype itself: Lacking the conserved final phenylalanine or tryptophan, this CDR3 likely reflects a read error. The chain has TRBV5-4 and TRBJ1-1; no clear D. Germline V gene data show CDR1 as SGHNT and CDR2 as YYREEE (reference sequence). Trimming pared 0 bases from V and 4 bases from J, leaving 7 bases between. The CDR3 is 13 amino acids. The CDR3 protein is CASSLAWGTEAFL. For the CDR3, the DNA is TGTGCCAGCAGCTTGGCTTGGGGCACTGAAGCTTTCCTT.

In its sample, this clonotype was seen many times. Here the CDR3 DNA reads TGTGCCAGCAGCGTTCAGACTAGCCGTTCCTACAATGAGCAGTTCTTC. Its translation: CASSVQTSRSYNEQFF. The chain couples TRBV7-2 to TRBJ2-1, with 7 bases lining up with TRBD2. Germline values: CDR1 SGHTA, CDR2 FQGNSA. V gave up 5 bases and J gave up 1 base; unmatched junction bases: 8. This CDR3 has 16 amino acids.

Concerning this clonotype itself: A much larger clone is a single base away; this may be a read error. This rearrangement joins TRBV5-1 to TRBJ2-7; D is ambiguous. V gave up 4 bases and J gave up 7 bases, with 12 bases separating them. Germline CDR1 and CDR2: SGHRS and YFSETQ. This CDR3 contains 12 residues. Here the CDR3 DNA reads TGCGCCAGCAGCCGCAGTAATGAAGAGCAGTACTTC. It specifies CASSRSNEEQYF.

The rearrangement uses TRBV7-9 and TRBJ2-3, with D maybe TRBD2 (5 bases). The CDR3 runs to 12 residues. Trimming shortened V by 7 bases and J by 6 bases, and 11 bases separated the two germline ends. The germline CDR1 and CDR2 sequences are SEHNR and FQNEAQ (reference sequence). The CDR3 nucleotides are TGTGCCAGCACCACTTCGGGGGATACGCAGTATTTT. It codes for CASTTSGDTQYF.

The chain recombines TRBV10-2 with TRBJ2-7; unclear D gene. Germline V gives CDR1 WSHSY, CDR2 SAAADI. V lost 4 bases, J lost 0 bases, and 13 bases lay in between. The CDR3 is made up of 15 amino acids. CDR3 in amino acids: CASSGPPGSSYEQYF. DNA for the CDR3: TGCGCCAGCAGTGGCCCCCCGGGCTCCTCCTACGAGCAGTACTTC.

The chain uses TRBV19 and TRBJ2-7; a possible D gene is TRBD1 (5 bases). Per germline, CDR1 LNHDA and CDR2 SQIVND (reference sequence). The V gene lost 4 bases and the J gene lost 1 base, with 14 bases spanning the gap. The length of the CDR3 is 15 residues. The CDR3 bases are TGTGCCAGTAGTACACAGGCCAGTGGTTCCTACGAGCAGTACTTC. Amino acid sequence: CASSTQASGSYEQYF.

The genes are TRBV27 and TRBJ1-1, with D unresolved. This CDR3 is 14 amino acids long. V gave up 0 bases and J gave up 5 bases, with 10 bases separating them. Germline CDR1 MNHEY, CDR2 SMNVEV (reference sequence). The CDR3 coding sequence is TGTGCCAGCAGTTTATCGGTGGGCGGTACTGAAGCTTTCTTT. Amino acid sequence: CASSLSVGGTEAFF.

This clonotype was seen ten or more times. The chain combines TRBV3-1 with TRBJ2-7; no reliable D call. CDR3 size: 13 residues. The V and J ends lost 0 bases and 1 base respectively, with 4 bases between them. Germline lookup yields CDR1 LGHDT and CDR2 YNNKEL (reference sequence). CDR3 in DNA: TGTGCCAGCAGCCAAGAAGATTCCTACGAGCAGTACTTC. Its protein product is CASSQEDSYEQYF.

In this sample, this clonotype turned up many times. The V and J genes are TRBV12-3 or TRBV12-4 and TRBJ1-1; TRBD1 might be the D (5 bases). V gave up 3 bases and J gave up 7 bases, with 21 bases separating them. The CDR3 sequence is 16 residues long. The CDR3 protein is CASSFLWGSGKDEAFF. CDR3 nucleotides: TGTGCCAGCAGTTTTCTGTGGGGCTCAGGGAAGGATGAAGCTTTCTTT.

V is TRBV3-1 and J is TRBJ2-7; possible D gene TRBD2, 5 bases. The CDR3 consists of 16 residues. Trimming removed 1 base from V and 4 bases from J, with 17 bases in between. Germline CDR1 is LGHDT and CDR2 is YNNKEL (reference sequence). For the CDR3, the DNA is TGTGCCAGCAGCCAAGGACGGCCGGGAAGGGAGTACGAGCAGTACTTC. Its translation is CASSQGRPGREYEQYF.

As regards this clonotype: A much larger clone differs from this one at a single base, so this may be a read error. The CDR3: CASSFSSNGSHEQFF. The DNA for the CDR3 is TGTGCCAGCAGTTTTAGCTCTAACGGGAGTCATGAGCAGTTCTTC. J is TRBJ2-1 and V is TRBV27; the D gene is possibly TRBD2 (6 bases). This CDR3 comprises 15 residues. With 3 bases removed from V and 8 bases from J, the gap between germline ends came to 17 bases. Germline V lookup: CDR1 MNHEY, CDR2 SMNVEV (reference sequence).

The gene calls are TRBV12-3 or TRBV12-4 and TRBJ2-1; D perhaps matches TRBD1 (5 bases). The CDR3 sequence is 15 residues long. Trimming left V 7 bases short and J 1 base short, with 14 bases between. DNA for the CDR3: TGTGCCAGCAATCTCCTCCAGGGTTCCTACAATGAGCAGTTCTTC. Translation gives CASNLLQGSYNEQFF.